The 31 T cell receptor beta chains reported below all come from one sample, sequenced in a study of OX40 agonist ivuxolimab in advanced cancers. The method was immunoSEQ multiplex PCR; TCRdb's version includes in-frame clones alone and lacks a portion of them. The table shows 26,000 or so clones, with over 60% occurring only once. Specimen: CD4+ or CD8+ T cells sorted from blood, collected in a trial of the OX40 agonist ivuxolimab. These receptors were collected from an adult with an advanced solid tumor such as melanoma, head and neck, liver or kidney cancer.

V is TRBV4-2 and J is TRBJ1-4; unclear D gene. The V gene's germline CDR1 is LGHNA and CDR2 YNFKEQ. This CDR3 is built from 15 residues. V was clipped by 4 bases and J by 0 bases, with 9 bases between them. The CDR3 spells CASSRRGATNEKLFF. DNA for the CDR3: TGTGCCAGCAGCCGCCGGGGTGCAACTAATGAAAAACTGTTTTTT.

The rearrangement links TRBV19 to TRBJ2-1; D gene unclear. Germline CDR1 and CDR2: LNHDA and SQIVND (reference sequence). V was trimmed by 3 bases and J by 3 bases, leaving 9 bases between them. This CDR3 contains 14 residues. The CDR3 loop reads CASSINSLYNEQFF. Here the CDR3 DNA reads TGTGCCAGTAGTATTAACAGCCTCTACAATGAGCAGTTCTTC. The whole variable domain, remainder taken from reference TRBV19 and TRBJ2-1, is DGGITQSPKYLFRKEGQNVTLSCEQNLNHDAMYWYRQDPGQGLRLIYYSQIVNDFQKGDIAEGYSVSREKKESFPLTVTSAQKNPTAFYLCASSINSLYNEQFFGPGTRLTVL.

This clone was recorded a few times. The rearrangement links TRBV23-1 to TRBJ2-7; D gene ambiguous. TRBV23-1 carries the ORF label, with uncertain function. Trimming removed 10 bases from V and 4 bases from J, with 2 bases in between. This CDR3 is 8 amino acids long. The CDR3 spells CATYEQYF. CDR3 coding DNA: TGCGCCACGTACGAGCAGTACTTC.

This chain connects TRBV19 to TRBJ2-3; perhaps TRBD2 as D (6 bases). V lost 1 base and J 2 bases, leaving 10 bases between the germline ends. The germline gives CDR1 LNHDA, CDR2 SQIVND (reference sequence). This CDR3 is built from 15 residues. The CDR3, as DNA: TGTGCCAGTAGTATAGGGGGACTTCCCACAGATACGCAGTATTTT. This gives the protein CASSIGGLPTDTQYF.

The rearrangement joins TRBV5-1 to TRBJ1-1; the D gene is possibly TRBD1 (5 bases). The CDR3 spans 15 residues. V was trimmed by 3 bases and J by 1 base, leaving 13 bases between them. Germline assignment: CDR1 SGHRS and CDR2 YFSETQ. The CDR3 DNA reads TGCGCCAGCAGCTACTCGGGGCCGCCGAACACTGAAGCTTTCTTT. Its protein product is CASSYSGPPNTEAFF.

This clone was counted once. The chain links TRBV7-2 to TRBJ1-3, with D unclear. From germline, CDR1 is SGHTA and CDR2 FQGNSA. The CDR3 loop spans 16 amino acids. V was clipped by 5 bases and J by 2 bases, with 16 bases between them. The CDR3 DNA follows: TGTGCCAGCAGCCGCCTCGGGTGGCCTCCTGGAAACACCATATATTTT. This encodes CASSRLGWPPGNTIYF.

The chain is built from TRBV15 and TRBJ2-7, with 10 bases matching TRBD1. CDR1 and CDR2 (germline): LNHNV, YYDKDF (reference sequence). V dropped 0 bases and J dropped 7; count of bases not matched to a gene: 6. This CDR3 region has 15 residues. The CDR3 region is CATSRDTGTGEEQYF. Here the CDR3 DNA reads TGTGCCACCAGCAGAGATACAGGGACAGGGGAAGAGCAGTACTTC.

The rearrangement uses TRBV7-6 and TRBJ1-2; 9 positions agree with TRBD1. The CDR3 is made up of 15 amino acids. With 4 bases clipped from V and 6 bases from J, the junction kept 9 bases outside the gene matches. From germline, CDR1 is SGHVS and CDR2 FNYEAQ. The CDR3 DNA sequence: TGTGCCAGCAGCTCAAGAGGGGACAGGGAAAATGGCTACACCTTC. Encoded protein: CASSSRGDRENGYTF.

CDR3: CAWSPGLRYEQYF. CDR3 nucleotide sequence: TGTGCCTGGAGTCCGGGGCTCCGGTACGAGCAGTACTTC. The V gene is TRBV30, the J gene TRBJ2-7; D could derive from TRBD1 or TRBD2 (5 bases each). This CDR3 region has 13 residues. The ends were cut back, 2 bases at V and 4 bases at J, with 12 bases in the middle. CDR1 GTSNPN and CDR2 SVGIG come from the germline V gene (reference sequence).

This clone ranks as medium-sized. The V gene is TRBV7-2, the J gene TRBJ1-1; perhaps TRBD1 as D (5 bases). Between the trimmed V and J ends, which lost 1 base and 8 bases, there was a span of 11 bases. Germline V gene sequence: CDR1 SGHTA, CDR2 FQGNSA. CDR3 length equals 13 residues. The CDR3 coding sequence is TGTGCCAGCAGCTTAGAGATCAGGGCGGAAGCTTTCTTT. Translating it yields CASSLEIRAEAFF.

This clone was found a few times. The chain is built from TRBV9 and TRBJ1-6; 9 positions match TRBD1. Germline trimming cut 7 bases from V and 7 bases from J; bases unmatched to any gene: 9. Germline CDR1 and CDR2: SGDLS and YYNGEE. The CDR3 has 15 residues. Here the CDR3 DNA reads TGTGCCAGCGGGAACCGGGACAGGGACAATTCACCCCTCCACTTT. Protein sequence: CASGNRDRDNSPLHF.

V and J are TRBV7-2 and TRBJ1-4, with 7 bases identical to TRBD1. The V gene end was trimmed by 2 bases and the J gene end by 0 bases; junction bases not matched to a gene: 6. Germline values: CDR1 SGHTA, CDR2 FQGNSA. This CDR3 has 17 amino acids. The CDR3, as DNA: TGTGCCAGCAGCTTACTCAGGGGGAGGTCAACTAATGAAAAACTGTTTTTT. Translating it yields CASSLLRGRSTNEKLFF.

The CDR3 sequence is CASSTSGGGSDIQYF. CDR3 bases: TGTGCCAGCAGCACTTCGGGAGGGGGCAGTGACATTCAGTACTTC. The gene calls are TRBV9 and TRBJ2-4; a weak D match, TRBD2 (8 bases). The CDR3 loop spans 15 amino acids. The V gene lost 4 bases and the J gene lost 8 bases, with 19 bases spanning the gap. Germline V CDR1 and CDR2: SGDLS, YYNGEE.

This clone has just a few counts. The chain carries TRBV7-9 and TRBJ1-2; TRBD1 might be the D (5 bases). The CDR3 covers 13 residues. Trimming shortened V by 8 bases and J by 8 bases, and 18 bases separated the two germline ends. In germline, CDR1 is SEHNR, CDR2 FQNEAQ (reference sequence). In nucleotides, the CDR3 is TGTGCCAGCGAGAGGGGAGGGACTAGCGGCTACACCTTC. Translation: CASERGGTSGYTF.

The rearrangement joins TRBV30 to TRBJ1-5; 7 bases match TRBD1. Germline V gene sequence: CDR1 GTSNPN, CDR2 SVGIG (reference sequence). The CDR3 spans 14 residues. The ends lost 0 bases at V and 6 bases at J; junction bases unmatched: 5. DNA for the CDR3: TGTGCCTGGAGTGTTAACAGGGGTGCTCAGCCCCAGCATTTT. This translates into CAWSVNRGAQPQHF.

This chain uses TRBV7-2 with TRBJ2-7; the match to TRBD2 covers 11 bases. The V gene end was trimmed by 5 bases and the J gene end by 2 bases; junction bases not matched to a gene: 5. CDR3 length: 15 amino acids. Germline CDR1 is SGHTA and CDR2 is FQGNSA. Written as DNA, the CDR3 is TGTGCCAGCAGCATGGGACTAGCGGTGACCTACGAGCAGTACTTC. Encoded protein: CASSMGLAVTYEQYF.

The chain is built from TRBV11-2 and TRBJ2-3; D is possibly TRBD1 (6 bases). The V and J ends lost 5 bases and 5 bases respectively, with 14 bases between them. CDR3 length: 14 residues. Germline values: CDR1 SGHAT, CDR2 FQNNGV. CDR3 sequence: CASSPWTAGDTQYF. CDR3 DNA sequence: TGTGCCAGCAGCCCTTGGACAGCCGGAGATACGCAGTATTTT.

This clone has only a few counts. The chain links TRBV7-9 to TRBJ2-2; TRBD1 might be the D (6 bases). This CDR3 has 15 amino acids. CDR1 SEHNR and CDR2 FQNEAQ come from the germline V gene (reference sequence). V lost 6 bases, J lost 2 bases, and 13 bases lay in between. The CDR3, as DNA: TGTGCCAGCAGTTTACAGGGACCAAACACCGGGGAGCTGTTTTTT. Translation gives CASSLQGPNTGELFF.

J is TRBJ1-1 and V is TRBV6-1, with a possible D match to TRBD1 (6 bases). The CDR3 is made up of 17 amino acids. Germline lookup yields CDR1 MNHNS and CDR2 SASEGT. Trimming removed 1 base at V and 0 bases at J, with 15 bases between. The CDR3 sequence: CASSEEGRGGLNTEAFF. The CDR3 DNA reads as TGTGCCAGCAGTGAAGAAGGAAGGGGGGGCCTGAACACTGAAGCTTTCTTT.

The V and J genes are TRBV7-2 and TRBJ1-3, with unresolved D. This CDR3 region has 14 residues. In germline, CDR1 is SGHTA, CDR2 FQGNSA. V shed 5 bases and J shed 4 bases, with 12 bases lying between them. The CDR3 region has the DNA TGTGCCAGCAGCCCCGGCCAAGCAGGAAACACCATATATTTT. Translating it yields CASSPGQAGNTIYF.

The chain combines TRBV1 with TRBJ1-3. TRBV1 is a listed pseudogene. The CDR3 loop spans 17 amino acids. The DNA of the CDR3 is TGCACCAGCAGCCAGTCCGGGACCGCTCTCTCTGGAAACACCATATATTTT. Encoded protein: CTSSQSGTALSGNTIYF.

The chain has TRBV7-3 and TRBJ2-5; a weak D match, TRBD2 (6 bases). CDR1 SGHTA and CDR2 FQGTGA come from the germline V gene. The CDR3 runs to 16 residues. Deletions cut 4 bases from V and 1 base from J, with 16 bases between. The CDR3 region is CASSSKVRGSQETQYF. The CDR3 bases are TGTGCCAGCAGCTCTAAGGTCCGGGGGAGCCAAGAGACCCAGTACTTC.

V and J are TRBV6-6 and TRBJ1-5; D gene ambiguous. Germline CDR1 and CDR2: MNHNY and SVGAGI (reference sequence). The CDR3 extends over 12 amino acids. The V end lost 8 bases, the J end lost 6 bases, and 11 bases lay between the germline ends. CDR3 in DNA: TGTGCCAGCTGTCGTACGGGTCAGCCCCAGCATTTT. Translating it yields CASCRTGQPQHF.

The CDR3 DNA sequence: TGTGCCAGCAGCTTACTCGGACAGGGGATGAACACTGAAGCTTTCTTT. Residues: CASSLLGQGMNTEAFF. The V and J genes are TRBV7-8 and TRBJ1-1; 9 bases match TRBD1. The V segment lost 2 bases and the J segment 0 bases; nucleotides outside the gene matches: 4. Looked up from germline, CDR1 is SGHVS and CDR2 is FQNEAQ. The CDR3 covers 16 residues.

V and J are TRBV6-5 and TRBJ1-1, with D possibly TRBD1 on 5 matching bases. This CDR3 contains 15 residues. Per the germline V gene, CDR1 is MNHEY and CDR2 is SVGAGI. The V gene lost 0 bases and the J gene lost 1 base, with 9 bases spanning the gap. This CDR3 reads CASSYSYDRNTEAFF. The CDR3 coding sequence is TGTGCCAGCAGTTACTCCTACGACAGGAACACTGAAGCTTTCTTT.

The rearrangement links TRBV11-3 to TRBJ2-3, with D hard to call. Germline values: CDR1 SGHNT, CDR2 YENEEA. V lost 1 base and J lost 1, with 0 bases in between. The CDR3 sequence is 12 residues long. In nucleotides, the CDR3 is TGTGCCAGCAGCTTAGGCACAGATACGCAGTATTTT. Its translation: CASSLGTDTQYF.

The chain joins TRBV6-5 to TRBJ1-6; 11 positions match TRBD1. Germline lookup yields CDR1 MNHEY and CDR2 SVGAGI. CDR3 length: 14 amino acids. V was clipped by 5 bases and J by 10 bases; unmatched bases: 4. CDR3 protein: CASSRTGGQSPLHF. CDR3 DNA: TGTGCCAGCAGTCGGACAGGGGGCCAATCACCCCTCCACTTT.

The V gene is TRBV11-1, the J gene TRBJ2-3, with a tentative D call TRBD1 (6 bases). Trimming shortened V by 4 bases and J by 1 base, and 6 bases separated the two germline ends. CDR3 length: 13 amino acids. Germline V gene sequence: CDR1 SGHAT, CDR2 FQDESV (reference sequence). Here the CDR3 reads CASSWTGTDTQYF. As DNA, the CDR3 is TGTGCCAGCAGCTGGACAGGCACAGATACGCAGTATTTT.

The genes are TRBV29-1 and TRBJ1-2; weak D call: TRBD1 (5 bases). The CDR3 totals 14 residues. Germline V CDR1 and CDR2: SQVTM, ANQGSEA. The V end was cut by 7 bases, the J end by 3 bases, with 18 bases between. CDR3 amino acids: CSAGVAEAYYGYTF. For the CDR3, the DNA is TGCAGCGCGGGGGTGGCAGAAGCCTACTATGGCTACACCTTC. Full variable domain (rest looked up from reference TRBV29-1 and TRBJ1-2): SAVISQKPSRDICQRGTSLTIQCQVDSQVTMMFWYRQQPGQSLTLIATANQGSEATYESGFVIDKFPISRPNLTFSTLTVSNMSPEDSSIYLCSAGVAEAYYGYTFGSGTRLTVV.

The rearrangement uses TRBV5-1 and TRBJ2-3, with a weak D call TRBD2 (5 bases). The CDR3 is made up of 16 amino acids. Trimming cost V 3 bases and J 2 bases, with 16 bases left between them. Germline V lookup: CDR1 SGHRS, CDR2 YFSETQ. CDR3 in amino acids: CASSSGQLVNTDTQYF. The CDR3 DNA reads TGCGCCAGCAGCTCGGGTCAACTAGTCAACACAGATACGCAGTATTTT.

The rearrangement uses TRBV6-5 and TRBJ2-7, with 10 bases that match TRBD1. CDR3 length: 13 residues. Germline values: CDR1 MNHEY, CDR2 SVGAGI. The trim removed 11 bases at V and 4 bases at J, leaving 8 bases unmatched. The CDR3, as DNA: TGTGCCTCCGGGACAGGGGCTTCATACGAGCAGTACTTC. Residues: CASGTGASYEQYF.